This T cell receptor (beta chain) was identified during a study of blood T cells in healthy people across ages. Using a J-beta primer mix together with a sample-barcoded 5' primer, a second PCR was run for about 6 to 11 cycles. TCRdb re-analysed the 5' RACE reads in MiXCR, keeping a single row per CDR3 protein. The sample holds over a million distinct CDR3 sequences, 20% to 25% seen once. Trimming cost V 6 bases and J 5 bases; bases outside gene matches: 15. The length of the CDR3 is 17 residues. The extraction recovered at least 5.5 micrograms of total RNA per sample. Separately, the same data were catalogued under a study of T cells of mothers and their children. As reported in that work: The people who donated were a few healthy Caucasian mothers and their six children. Overlap measured in related mother-child pairs was slightly, non-significantly higher than in unrelated pairs.

This TCR was sampled from a girl aged 2 to 9 in good health. The sequenced sample consisted of blood. This chain links TRBV12-3 or TRBV12-4 with TRBJ2-5; 10 nucleotides align to TRBD2. In nucleotides, the CDR3 is TGTGCCAGCAGCTCCTCTAGCGGGGGTCCGGTTCTTGAGACCCAGTACTTC. Protein sequence: CASSSSSGGPVLETQYF.